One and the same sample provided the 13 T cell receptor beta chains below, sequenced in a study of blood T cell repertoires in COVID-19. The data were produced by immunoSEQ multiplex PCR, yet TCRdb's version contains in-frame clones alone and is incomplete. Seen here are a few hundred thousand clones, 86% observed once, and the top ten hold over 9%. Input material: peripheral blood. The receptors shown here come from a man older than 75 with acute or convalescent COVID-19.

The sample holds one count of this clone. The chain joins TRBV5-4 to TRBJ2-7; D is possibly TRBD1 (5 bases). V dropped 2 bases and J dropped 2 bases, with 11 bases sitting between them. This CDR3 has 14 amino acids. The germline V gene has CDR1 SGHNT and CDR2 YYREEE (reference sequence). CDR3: CASSLKTGPYEQYF. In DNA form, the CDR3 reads TGTGCCAGCAGCTTAAAAACAGGACCCTACGAGCAGTACTTC.

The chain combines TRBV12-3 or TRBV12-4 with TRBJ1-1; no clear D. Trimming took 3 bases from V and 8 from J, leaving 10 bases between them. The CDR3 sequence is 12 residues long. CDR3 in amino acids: CASSFLGGEAFF. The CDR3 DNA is TGTGCCAGCAGTTTTTTGGGAGGCGAAGCTTTCTTT.

CDR3 bases: TGTGCCAGCAGGGAAATGGGGGGGCGCGTCCTACGATATGGCTACACCTTC. The encoded protein is CASREMGGRVLRYGYTF. V is TRBV28 and J is TRBJ1-2, with D perhaps matching TRBD1 (6 bases). The germline gives CDR1 MDHEN, CDR2 SYDVKM. Between the trimmed V and J ends, which lost 6 bases and 5 bases, there was a span of 25 bases. This CDR3 contains 17 residues.

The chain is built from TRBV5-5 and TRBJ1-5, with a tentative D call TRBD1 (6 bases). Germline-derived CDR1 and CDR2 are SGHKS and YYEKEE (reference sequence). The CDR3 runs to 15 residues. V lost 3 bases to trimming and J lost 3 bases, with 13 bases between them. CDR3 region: CASSSGGLLNQPQHF. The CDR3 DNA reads TGTGCCAGCAGCTCGGGGGGGCTACTCAATCAGCCCCAGCATTTT.

The CDR3 bases are TGTGCCAGCAGCTTAGGGTCTGGCTACACTGAAGCTTTCTTT. It codes for CASSLGSGYTEAFF. The chain links TRBV7-9 to TRBJ1-1, with no clear D. This CDR3 region has 14 residues. V dropped 1 base and J dropped 3 bases, with 9 bases sitting between them. The germline V gene encodes CDR1 SEHNR and CDR2 FQNEAQ (reference sequence).

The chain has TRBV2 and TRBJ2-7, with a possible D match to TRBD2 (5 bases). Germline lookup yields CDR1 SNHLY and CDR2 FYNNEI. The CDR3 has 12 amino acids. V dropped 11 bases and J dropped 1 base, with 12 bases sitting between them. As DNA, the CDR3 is TGTGCCTGTCGAGCGGTTTCCTACGAGCAGTACTTC. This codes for CACRAVSYEQYF.

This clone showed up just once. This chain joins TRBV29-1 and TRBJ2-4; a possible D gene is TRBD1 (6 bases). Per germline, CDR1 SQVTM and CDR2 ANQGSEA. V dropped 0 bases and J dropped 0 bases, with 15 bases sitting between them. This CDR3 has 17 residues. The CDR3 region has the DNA TGCAGCGTTGAAGATCCACAGGGTAACCTAGCCAAAAACATTCAGTACTTC. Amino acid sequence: CSVEDPQGNLAKNIQYF. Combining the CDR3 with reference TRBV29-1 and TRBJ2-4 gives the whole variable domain SAVISQKPSRDICQRGTSLTIQCQVDSQVTMMFWYRQQPGQSLTLIATANQGSEATYESGFVIDKFPISRPNLTFSTLTVSNMSPEDSSIYLCSVEDPQGNLAKNIQYFGAGTRLSVL.

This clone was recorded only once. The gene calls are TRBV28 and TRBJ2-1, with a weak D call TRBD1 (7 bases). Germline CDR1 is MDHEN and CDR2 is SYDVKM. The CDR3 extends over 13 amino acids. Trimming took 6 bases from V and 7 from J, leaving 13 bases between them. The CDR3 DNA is TGTGCCAGCAGGGAGGGGGCACTGAATGAGCAGTTCTTC. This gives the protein CASREGALNEQFF.

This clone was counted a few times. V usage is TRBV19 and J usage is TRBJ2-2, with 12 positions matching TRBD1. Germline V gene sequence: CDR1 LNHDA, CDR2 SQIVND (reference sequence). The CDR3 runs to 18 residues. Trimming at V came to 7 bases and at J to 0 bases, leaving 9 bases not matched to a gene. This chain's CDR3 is CASTNPGQGAPNTGELFF. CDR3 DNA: TGTGCCAGTACCAATCCGGGACAGGGGGCCCCGAACACCGGGGAGCTGTTTTTT.

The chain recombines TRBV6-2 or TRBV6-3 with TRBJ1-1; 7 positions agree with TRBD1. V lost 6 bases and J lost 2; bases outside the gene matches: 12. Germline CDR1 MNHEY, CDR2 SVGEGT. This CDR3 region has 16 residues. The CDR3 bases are TGTGCCAGCAGCTTGCCGGGACAGTGGATCAACACTGAAGCTTTCTTT. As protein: CASSLPGQWINTEAFF.

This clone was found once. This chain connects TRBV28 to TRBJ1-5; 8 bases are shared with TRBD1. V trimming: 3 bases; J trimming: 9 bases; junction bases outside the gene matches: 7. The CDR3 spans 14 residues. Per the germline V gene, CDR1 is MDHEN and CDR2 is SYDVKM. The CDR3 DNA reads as TGTGCCAGCAGTTTCAGGACAGGGAGGCGGCCCCAGCATTTT. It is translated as CASSFRTGRRPQHF.

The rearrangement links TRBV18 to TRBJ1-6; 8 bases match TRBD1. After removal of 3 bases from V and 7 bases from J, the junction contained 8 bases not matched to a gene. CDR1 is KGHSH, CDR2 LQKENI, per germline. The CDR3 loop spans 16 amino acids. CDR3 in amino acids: CASSPDDRGMNSPLHF. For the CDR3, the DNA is TGTGCCAGCTCACCCGATGACAGGGGAATGAATTCACCCCTCCACTTT.

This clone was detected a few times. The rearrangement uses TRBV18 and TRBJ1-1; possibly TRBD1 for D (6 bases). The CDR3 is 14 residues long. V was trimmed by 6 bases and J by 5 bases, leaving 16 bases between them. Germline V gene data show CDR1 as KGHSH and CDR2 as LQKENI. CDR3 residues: CASSPRDMGTEAFF. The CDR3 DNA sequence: TGTGCCAGCTCTCCCCGGGACATGGGGACTGAAGCTTTCTTT.